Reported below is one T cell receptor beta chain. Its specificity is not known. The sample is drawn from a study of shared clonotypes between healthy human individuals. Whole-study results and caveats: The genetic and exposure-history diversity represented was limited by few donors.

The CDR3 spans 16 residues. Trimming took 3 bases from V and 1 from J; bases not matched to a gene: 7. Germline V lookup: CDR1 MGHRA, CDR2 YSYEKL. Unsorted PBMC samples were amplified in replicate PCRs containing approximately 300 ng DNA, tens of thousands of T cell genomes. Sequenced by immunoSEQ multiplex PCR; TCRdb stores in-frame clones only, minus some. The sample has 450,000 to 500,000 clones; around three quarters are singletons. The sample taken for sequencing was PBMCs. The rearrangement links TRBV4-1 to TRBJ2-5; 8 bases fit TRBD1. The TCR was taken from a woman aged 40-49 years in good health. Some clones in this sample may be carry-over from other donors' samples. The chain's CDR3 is CASSQSFDRGQETQYF. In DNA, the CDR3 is TGCGCCAGCAGCCAGTCGTTTGACAGGGGCCAAGAGACCCAGTACTTC.